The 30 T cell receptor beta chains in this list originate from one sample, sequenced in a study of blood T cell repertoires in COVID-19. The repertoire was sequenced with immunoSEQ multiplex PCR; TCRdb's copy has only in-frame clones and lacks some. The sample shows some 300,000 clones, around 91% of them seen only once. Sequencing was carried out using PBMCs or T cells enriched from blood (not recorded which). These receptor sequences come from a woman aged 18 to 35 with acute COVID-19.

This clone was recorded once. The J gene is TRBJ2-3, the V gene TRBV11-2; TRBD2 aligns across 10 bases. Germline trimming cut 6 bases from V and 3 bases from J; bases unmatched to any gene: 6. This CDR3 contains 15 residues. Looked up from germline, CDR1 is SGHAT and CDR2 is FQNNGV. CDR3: CASSSGTSATDTQYF. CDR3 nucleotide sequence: TGTGCCAGCAGTTCCGGGACTAGCGCGACAGATACGCAGTATTTT.

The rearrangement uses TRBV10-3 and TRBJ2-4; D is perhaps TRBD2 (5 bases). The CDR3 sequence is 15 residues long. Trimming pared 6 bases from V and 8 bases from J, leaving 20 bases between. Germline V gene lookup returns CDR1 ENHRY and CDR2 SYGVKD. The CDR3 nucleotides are TGTGCCATCAGGGCAGAGGGTGGGGTATCGGACATTCAGTACTTC. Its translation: CAIRAEGGVSDIQYF.

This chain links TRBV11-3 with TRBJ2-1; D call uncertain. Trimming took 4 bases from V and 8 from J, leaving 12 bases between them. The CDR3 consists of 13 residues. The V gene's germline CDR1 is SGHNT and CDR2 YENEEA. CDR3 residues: CASSSLEVDEQFF. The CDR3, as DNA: TGTGCCAGCAGCTCCTTAGAAGTGGATGAGCAGTTCTTC. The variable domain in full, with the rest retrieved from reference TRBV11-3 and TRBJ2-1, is EAGVVQSPRYKIIEKKQPVAFWCNPISGHNTLYWYLQNLGQGPELLIRYENEEAVDDSQLPKDRFSAERLKGVDSTLKIQPAELGDSAVYLCASSSLEVDEQFFGPGTRLTVL.

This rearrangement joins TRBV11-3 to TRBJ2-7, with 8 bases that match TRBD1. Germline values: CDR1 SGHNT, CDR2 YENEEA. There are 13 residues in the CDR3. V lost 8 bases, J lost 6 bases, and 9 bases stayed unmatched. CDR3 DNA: TGTGCCAGCGGTAGGGACAGGCTTTCCGAGCAGTACTTC. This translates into CASGRDRLSEQYF.

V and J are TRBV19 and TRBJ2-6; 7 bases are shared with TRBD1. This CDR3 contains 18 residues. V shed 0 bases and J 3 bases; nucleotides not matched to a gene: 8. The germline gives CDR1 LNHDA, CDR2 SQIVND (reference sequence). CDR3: CASSIDLGGTGGANVLTF. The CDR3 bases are TGTGCCAGTAGTATAGACTTAGGGGGCACTGGTGGGGCCAACGTCCTGACTTTC.

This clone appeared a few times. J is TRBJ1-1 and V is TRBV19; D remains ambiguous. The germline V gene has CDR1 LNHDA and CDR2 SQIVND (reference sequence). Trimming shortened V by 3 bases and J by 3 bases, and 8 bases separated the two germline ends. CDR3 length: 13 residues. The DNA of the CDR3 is TGTGCCAGTAGTATTAGGGAGTACACTGAAGCTTTCTTT. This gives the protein CASSIREYTEAFF.

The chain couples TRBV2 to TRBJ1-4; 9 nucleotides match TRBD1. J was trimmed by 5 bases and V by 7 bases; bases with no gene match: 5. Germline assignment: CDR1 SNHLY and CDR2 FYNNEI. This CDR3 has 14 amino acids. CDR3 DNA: TGTGCCAGCATTCAACAGGGGGCGAATGAAAAACTGTTTTTT. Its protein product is CASIQQGANEKLFF.

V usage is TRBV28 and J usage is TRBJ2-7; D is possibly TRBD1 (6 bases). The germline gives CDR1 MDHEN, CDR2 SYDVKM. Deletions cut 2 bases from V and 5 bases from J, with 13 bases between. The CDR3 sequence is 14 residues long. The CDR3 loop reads CASSLSLGAHEQYF. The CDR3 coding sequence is TGTGCCAGCAGTTTAAGCCTGGGGGCCCACGAGCAGTACTTC.

The CDR3 here is CASKEGDRRTDTQYF. The CDR3 nucleotides read TGTGCCAGCAAGGAAGGGGACAGACGCACAGATACGCAGTATTTT. The chain carries TRBV9 and TRBJ2-3; 7 bases match TRBD1. The CDR3 spans 15 residues. Germline assignment: CDR1 SGDLS and CDR2 YYNGEE. Losses at the gene ends were 6 bases for V and 1 base for J; bases not matched to a gene: 8. The whole variable domain, filled in from reference TRBV9 and TRBJ2-3, reads DSGVTQTPKHLITATGQRVTLRCSPRSGDLSVYWYQQSLDQGLQFLIQYYNGEERAKGNILERFSAQQFPDLHSELNLSSLELGDSALYFCASKEGDRRTDTQYFGPGTRLTVL.

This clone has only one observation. The CDR3 reads CASSFRAVRSSGANVLTF. The DNA for the CDR3 is TGTGCCAGCAGCTTCCGAGCGGTTCGGAGCTCTGGGGCCAACGTCCTGACTTTC. This chain links TRBV11-2 with TRBJ2-6; D is perhaps TRBD2 (5 bases). This CDR3 is 18 amino acids long. Trimming pared 3 bases from V and 0 bases from J, leaving 15 bases between. CDR1 is SGHAT, CDR2 FQNNGV, per germline.

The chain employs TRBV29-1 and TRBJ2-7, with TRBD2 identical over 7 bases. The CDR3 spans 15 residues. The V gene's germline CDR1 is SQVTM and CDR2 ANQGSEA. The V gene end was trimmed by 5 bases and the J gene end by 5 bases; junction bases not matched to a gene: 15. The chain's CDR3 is CSVQLREGLDDEQYF. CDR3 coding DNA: TGCAGCGTTCAGCTCAGGGAGGGTCTGGATGACGAGCAGTACTTC.

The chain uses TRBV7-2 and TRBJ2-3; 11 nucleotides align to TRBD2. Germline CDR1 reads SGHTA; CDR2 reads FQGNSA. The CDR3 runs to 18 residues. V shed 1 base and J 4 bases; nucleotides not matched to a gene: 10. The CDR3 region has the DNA TGTGCCAGCAGCTTAGTCCCCATAGCGGGGGGGGGTCCAGATACGCAGTATTTT. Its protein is CASSLVPIAGGGPDTQYF.

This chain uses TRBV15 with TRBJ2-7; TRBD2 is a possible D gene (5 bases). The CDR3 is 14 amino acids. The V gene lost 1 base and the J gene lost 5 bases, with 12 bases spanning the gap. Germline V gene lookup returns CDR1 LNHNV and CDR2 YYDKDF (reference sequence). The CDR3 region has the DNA TGTGCCACCAGCAGAGGTGGGTTCGGGGACGAGCAGTACTTC. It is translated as CATSRGGFGDEQYF.

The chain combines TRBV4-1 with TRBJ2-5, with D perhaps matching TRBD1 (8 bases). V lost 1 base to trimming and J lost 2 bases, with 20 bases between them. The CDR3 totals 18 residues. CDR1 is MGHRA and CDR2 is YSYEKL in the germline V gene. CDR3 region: CASSQGFPGQGLQETQYF. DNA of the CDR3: TGCGCCAGCAGCCAAGGATTCCCAGGACAGGGACTACAAGAGACCCAGTACTTC.

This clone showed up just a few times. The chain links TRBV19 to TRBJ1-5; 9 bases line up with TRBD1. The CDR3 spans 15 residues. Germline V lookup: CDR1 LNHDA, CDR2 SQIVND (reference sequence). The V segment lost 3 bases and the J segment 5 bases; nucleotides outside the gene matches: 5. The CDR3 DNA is TGTGCCAGTAGTATTAAGGGACAGGGATATCAGCCCCAGCATTTT. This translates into CASSIKGQGYQPQHF.

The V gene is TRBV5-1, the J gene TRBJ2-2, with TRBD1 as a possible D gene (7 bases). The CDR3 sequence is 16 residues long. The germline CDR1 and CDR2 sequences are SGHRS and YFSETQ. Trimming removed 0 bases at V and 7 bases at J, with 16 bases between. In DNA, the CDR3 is TGCGCCAGCAGCTTGGAGGCAGGGGGGACCGGCGGGGAGCTGTTTTTT. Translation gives CASSLEAGGTGGELFF. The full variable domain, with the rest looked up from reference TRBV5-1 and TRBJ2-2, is KAGVTQTPRYLIKTRGQQVTLSCSPISGHRSVSWYQQTPGQGLQFLFEYFSETQRNKGNFPGRFSGRQFSNSRSEMNVSTLELGDSALYLCASSLEAGGTGGELFFGEGSRLTVL.

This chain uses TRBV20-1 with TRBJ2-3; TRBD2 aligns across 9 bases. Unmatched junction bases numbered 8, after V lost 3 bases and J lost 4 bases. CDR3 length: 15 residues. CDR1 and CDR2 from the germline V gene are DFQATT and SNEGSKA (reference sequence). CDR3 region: CSASRGSGSPDTQYF. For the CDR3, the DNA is TGCAGTGCTAGTCGGGGTAGCGGGAGCCCAGATACGCAGTATTTT.

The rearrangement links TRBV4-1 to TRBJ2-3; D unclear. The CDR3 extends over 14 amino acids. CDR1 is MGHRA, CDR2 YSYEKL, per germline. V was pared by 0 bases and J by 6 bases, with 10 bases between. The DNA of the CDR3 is TGCGCCAGCAGCCAAGATTCTAGTCGGGATACGCAGTATTTT. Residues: CASSQDSSRDTQYF.

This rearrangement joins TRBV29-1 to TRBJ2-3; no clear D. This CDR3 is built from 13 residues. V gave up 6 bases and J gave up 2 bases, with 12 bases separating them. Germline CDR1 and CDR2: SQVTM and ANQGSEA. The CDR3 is CSVRLPSTDTQYF. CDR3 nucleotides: TGCAGCGTCCGACTGCCTTCCACAGATACGCAGTATTTT.

CDR3 coding DNA: TGTGCCAGCGCGGGACTAGTGAACTCCTACGAGCAGTACTTC. Protein product: CASAGLVNSYEQYF. The V and J genes are TRBV28 and TRBJ2-7, with 8 bases identical to TRBD2. The J segment lost 0 bases and the V segment lost 8 bases, leaving 6 bases of the junction unmatched. Germline assignment: CDR1 MDHEN and CDR2 SYDVKM. The CDR3 covers 14 residues.

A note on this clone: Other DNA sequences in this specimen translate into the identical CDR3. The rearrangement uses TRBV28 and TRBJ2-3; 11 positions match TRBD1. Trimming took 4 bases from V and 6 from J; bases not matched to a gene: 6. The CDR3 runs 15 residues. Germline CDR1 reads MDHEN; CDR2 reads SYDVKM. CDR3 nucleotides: TGTGCCAGCAGTTCCGGACAGGGGGCGGGGGATACGCAGTATTTT. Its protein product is CASSSGQGAGDTQYF.

The CDR3 reads CASRPTGRGFSYEQYF. The CDR3 DNA reads as TGTGCCAGCAGACCTACAGGGAGGGGGTTCTCCTACGAGCAGTACTTC. V is TRBV28 and J is TRBJ2-7; possible D gene TRBD2, 7 bases. CDR1 MDHEN and CDR2 SYDVKM come from the germline V gene. The CDR3 loop spans 16 amino acids. V gave up 6 bases and J gave up 0 bases, with 18 bases separating them.

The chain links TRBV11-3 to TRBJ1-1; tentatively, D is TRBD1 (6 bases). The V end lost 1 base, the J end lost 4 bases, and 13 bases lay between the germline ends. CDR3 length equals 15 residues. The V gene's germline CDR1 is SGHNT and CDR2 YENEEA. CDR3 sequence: CASSLAFRGGTEAFF. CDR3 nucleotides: TGTGCCAGCAGCTTAGCATTCAGAGGGGGCACTGAAGCTTTCTTT.

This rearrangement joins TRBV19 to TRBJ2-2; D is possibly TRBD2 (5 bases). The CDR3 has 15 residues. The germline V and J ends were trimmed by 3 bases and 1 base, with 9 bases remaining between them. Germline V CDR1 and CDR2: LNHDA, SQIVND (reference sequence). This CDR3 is CASSMAEENTGELFF. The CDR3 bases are TGTGCCAGTAGTATGGCGGAGGAGAACACCGGGGAGCTGTTTTTT.

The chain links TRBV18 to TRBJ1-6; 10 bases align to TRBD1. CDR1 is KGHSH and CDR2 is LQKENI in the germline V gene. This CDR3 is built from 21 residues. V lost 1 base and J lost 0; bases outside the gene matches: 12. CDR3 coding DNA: TGTGCCAGCTCACCACGACAGGGGGCCGATAAAGGGGCCTCCTATAATTCACCCCTCCACTTT. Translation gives CASSPRQGADKGASYNSPLHF.

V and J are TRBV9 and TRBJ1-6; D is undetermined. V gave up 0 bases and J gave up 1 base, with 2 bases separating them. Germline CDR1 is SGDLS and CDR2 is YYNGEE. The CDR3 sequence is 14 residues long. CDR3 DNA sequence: TGTGCCAGCAGCGTAGCATCCTATAATTCACCCCTCCACTTT. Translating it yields CASSVASYNSPLHF.

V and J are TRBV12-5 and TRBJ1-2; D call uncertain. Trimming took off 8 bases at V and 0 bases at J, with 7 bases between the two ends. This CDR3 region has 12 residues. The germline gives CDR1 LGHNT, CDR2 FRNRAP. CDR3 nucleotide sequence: TGTGCTAGTTCGAGCTCTAACTATGGCTACACCTTC. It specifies CASSSSNYGYTF.

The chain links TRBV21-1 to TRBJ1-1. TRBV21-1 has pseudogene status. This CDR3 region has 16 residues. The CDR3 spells CASIIGGVECDTEAFF. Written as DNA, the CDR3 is TGTGCCAGCATCATCGGGGGGGTTGAATGCGACACTGAAGCTTTCTTT.

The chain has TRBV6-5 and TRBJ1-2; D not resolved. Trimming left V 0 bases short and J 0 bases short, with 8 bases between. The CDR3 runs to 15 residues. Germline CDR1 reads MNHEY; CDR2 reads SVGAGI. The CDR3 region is CASSYSAGANYGYTF. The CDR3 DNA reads TGTGCCAGCAGTTACTCGGCGGGAGCTAACTATGGCTACACCTTC.

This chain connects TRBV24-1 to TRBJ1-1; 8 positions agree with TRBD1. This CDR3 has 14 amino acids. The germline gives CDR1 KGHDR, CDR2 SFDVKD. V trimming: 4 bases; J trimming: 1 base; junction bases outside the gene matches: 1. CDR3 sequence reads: CATSEGQGNTEAFF. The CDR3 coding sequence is TGTGCCACCAGTGAAGGACAGGGGAACACTGAAGCTTTCTTT.